The 4 T cell receptor beta chains below come from one sample, sequenced in a study of T-cell memory formation after mild COVID-19 (dated by TCRdb to the early 2020s). The library was generated by 5' RACE. Data came from an Illumina NovaSeq 6000. The public reads were quality trimmed at Q25 with fastp and then assembled into clones with MiXCR by TCRdb, keeping productive beta chains. Records with the same CDR3 protein are collapsed into one entry carrying the most frequent genes and DNA. Within this sample are under 250,000 distinct CDR3 sequences, with approximately 9% of them counted one time only. In total, the top ten clones hold roughly a fifth of the sample. Source material: PBMCs or a T cell subset sorted from them (not recorded which). These receptors originate from a man aged 18 to 29 who had mild COVID-19 (a few samples of this study predate the infection). The sample titles of this study are shuffled in the database, so cell type and time point are left out; the donor was told from shared clones.

Note on this clonotype: The germline gene is not matched at one end of the junction; a read error may be the cause. V usage is TRBV7-7 and J usage is TRBJ2-3; D might be TRBD1 (6 bases). This CDR3 contains 14 residues. Germline assignment: CDR1 SSHAT and CDR2 FNYEAQ (reference sequence). CDR3 sequence reads: CASSFQGIGDTQYF. As DNA, the CDR3 is TGTGCTAGCAGCTTCCAGGGGATTGGAGATACGCAGTATTTT.

This clonotype turned up a few times. The chain joins TRBV7-2 to TRBJ1-6; 8 positions agree with TRBD1. Germline V gene sequence: CDR1 SGHTA, CDR2 FQGNSA. V was clipped by 9 bases and J by 11 bases; unmatched bases: 12. CDR3 length: 14 amino acids. DNA of the CDR3: TGTGCCAGTTCGAGGGGGACAGGCGCGGCACCCCTCCACTTT. It is translated as CASSRGTGAAPLHF.

The chain's CDR3 is CASSLAAGGIWELFF. In nucleotides, the CDR3 is TGTGCCAGCAGCTTAGCAGCGGGGGGGATCTGGGAGCTGTTTTTT. The V call is TRBV11-2, the J call TRBJ2-2; 10 bases agree with TRBD2. The V segment lost 1 base and the J segment 9 bases; nucleotides outside the gene matches: 5. The germline gives CDR1 SGHAT, CDR2 FQNNGV. The CDR3 is 15 residues long.

Many counts were recorded for this clonotype. The rearrangement links TRBV5-1 to TRBJ1-1; D is unclear. Trimming left V 5 bases short and J 2 bases short, with 4 bases between. The CDR3 runs 11 residues. Germline V lookup: CDR1 SGHRS, CDR2 YFSETQ. CDR3 amino acids: CASRSNTEAFF. The DNA of the CDR3 is TGCGCCAGCAGATCAAACACTGAAGCTTTCTTT.